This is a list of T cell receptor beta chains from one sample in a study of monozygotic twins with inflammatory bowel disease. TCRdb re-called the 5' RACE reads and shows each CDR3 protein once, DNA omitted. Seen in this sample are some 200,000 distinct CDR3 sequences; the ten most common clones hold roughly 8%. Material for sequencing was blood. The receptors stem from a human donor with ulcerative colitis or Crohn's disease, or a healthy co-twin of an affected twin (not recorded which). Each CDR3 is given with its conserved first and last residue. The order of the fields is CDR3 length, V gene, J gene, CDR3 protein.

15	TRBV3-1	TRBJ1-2	CASRFTGELNYGYTF
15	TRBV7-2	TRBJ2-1	CASSLVDGSYNEQFF
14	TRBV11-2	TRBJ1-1	CASSFGTAGTEAFF
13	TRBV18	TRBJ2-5	CASSPTGMETQYF
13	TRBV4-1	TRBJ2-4	CASSQILLNIQYF
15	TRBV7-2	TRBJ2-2	CASSLVTINTGELFF
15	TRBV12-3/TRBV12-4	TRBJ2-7	CASSLRTGYSYEQYF
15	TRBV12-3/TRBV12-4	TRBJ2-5	CASSFWVDVEETQYF
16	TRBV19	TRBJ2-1	CASSIAGTSTYNEQFF
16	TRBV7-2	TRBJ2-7	CASSQVGFQAFYEQYF
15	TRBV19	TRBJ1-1	CASSMVGRERTEAFF
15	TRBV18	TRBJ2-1	CASSHTSGSYNEQFF
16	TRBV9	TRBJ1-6	CPSSGSGNSYNSPLHF
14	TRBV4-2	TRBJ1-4	CASSQGHGNEKLFF
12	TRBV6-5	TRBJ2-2	CASSSTAGELFF
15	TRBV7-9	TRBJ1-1	CASSLAPLMNTEAFF
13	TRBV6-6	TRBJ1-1	CASIRGLDTEAFF
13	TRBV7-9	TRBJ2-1	CASSYTVDNEQFF
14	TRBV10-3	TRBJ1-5	CAISEGRTYQPQHF
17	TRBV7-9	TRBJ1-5	CASSPLGGPTGNQPQHF
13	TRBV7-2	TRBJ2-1	CASSSTPYNEQFF
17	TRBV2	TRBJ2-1	CASRPGTSGRRYNEQFF
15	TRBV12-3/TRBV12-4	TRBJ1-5	CASTRGRSHNQPQHF
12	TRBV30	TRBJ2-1	CAWSPESNEQFF
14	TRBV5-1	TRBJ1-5	CASSLDSPGQPQHF
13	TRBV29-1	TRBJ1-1	CSVGTGAFGEAFF
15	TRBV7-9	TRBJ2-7	CASSNLADSSYEQYF
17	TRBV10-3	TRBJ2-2	CAISDSGGQPNTGELFF
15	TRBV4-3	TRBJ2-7	CASSPTLTSGYEQYF
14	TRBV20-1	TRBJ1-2	CSARADRGNYGYTF
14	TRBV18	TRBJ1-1	CASSPNSQNTEAFF
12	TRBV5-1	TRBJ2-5	CASSHPEETQYF
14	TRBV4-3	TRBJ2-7	CASSQENRDYEQYF
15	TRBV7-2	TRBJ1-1	CASRQSSTGWTEAFF
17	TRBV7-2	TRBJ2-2	CASSPFPTGEFAGELFF
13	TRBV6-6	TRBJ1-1	CASSHSGNTEAFF
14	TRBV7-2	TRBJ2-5	CASSFGPLKETQYF
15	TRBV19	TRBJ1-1	CASSPRKGQNTEAFF
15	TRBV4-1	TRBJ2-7	CASSLDRALGYEQYF
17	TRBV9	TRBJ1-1	CASSGLGVDTVNTEAFF
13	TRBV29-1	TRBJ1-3	CSVADRGLNTIYF
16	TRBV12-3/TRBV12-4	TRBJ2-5	CASSFWAGGLPGTQYF
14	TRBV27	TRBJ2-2	CASRRASNTGELFF
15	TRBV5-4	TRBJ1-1	CASSLTTPGITEAFF
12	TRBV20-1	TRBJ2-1	CSARGGAAPGFF
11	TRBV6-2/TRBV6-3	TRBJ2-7	CASMSPGEQYF
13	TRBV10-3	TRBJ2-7	CAITTDGTGEQYF
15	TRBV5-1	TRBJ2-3	CASSFTLAGSDTQYF
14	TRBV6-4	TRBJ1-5	CASILTEGRQPQHF
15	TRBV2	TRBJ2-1	CASSEGLAGTNEQFF
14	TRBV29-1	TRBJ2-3	CSVRGAGSTDTQYF
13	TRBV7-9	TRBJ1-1	CASSSPTNTEAFF
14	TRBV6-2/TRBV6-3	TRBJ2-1	CASSYSGFGNEQFF
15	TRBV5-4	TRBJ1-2	CASSWGQWGAGGYTF
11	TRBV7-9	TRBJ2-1	CASSLRGEQFF
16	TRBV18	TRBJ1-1	CASSILLGAGGTEAFF